Below are 2 T cell receptor beta chains sequenced from a single sample in a study of prognosis after radiotherapy for stage I lung cancer. Template was genomic DNA; TCR beta CDR3 amplified in two multiplex PCR rounds. Every TRBV and TRBJ gene had its own specific primer in first-round PCR. Each CDR3 protein is one row after TCRdb ran MiXCR on the multiplex PCR reads. The sample has approximately 31,000 distinct CDR3 sequences, around 48% seen once. Specimen: PBMCs, collected before or after stereotactic body radiation therapy (not recorded which). These receptors originate from a donor aged 50 or older with non-small cell lung cancer.

As concerns this clonotype: This likely traces to a read error, being one base from a far larger clone. The chain couples TRBV6-2 or TRBV6-3 to TRBJ2-5; D possibly uses TRBD1 or TRBD2 (6 bases each). Germline-derived CDR1 and CDR2 are MNHEY and SVGEGT. CDR3 length: 13 amino acids. V was trimmed by 5 bases and J by 10 bases, leaving 17 bases between them. The CDR3 sequence is CASSRLERGNQYF. The CDR3 DNA sequence: TGTGCCAGCAGTCGACTAGAGAGGGGGAACCAGTACTTC.

The chain couples TRBV4-2 to TRBJ2-7, with D possibly being TRBD1 (6 bases). There are 16 residues in the CDR3. Trimming stripped 1 base from V and 5 bases from J, with 18 bases between. Germline CDR1 and CDR2: LGHNA and YNFKEQ. The CDR3 coding sequence is TGTGCCAGCAGCCAAGGTGTCGAGGACAGAACCCACGAGCAGTACTTC. It codes for CASSQGVEDRTHEQYF.